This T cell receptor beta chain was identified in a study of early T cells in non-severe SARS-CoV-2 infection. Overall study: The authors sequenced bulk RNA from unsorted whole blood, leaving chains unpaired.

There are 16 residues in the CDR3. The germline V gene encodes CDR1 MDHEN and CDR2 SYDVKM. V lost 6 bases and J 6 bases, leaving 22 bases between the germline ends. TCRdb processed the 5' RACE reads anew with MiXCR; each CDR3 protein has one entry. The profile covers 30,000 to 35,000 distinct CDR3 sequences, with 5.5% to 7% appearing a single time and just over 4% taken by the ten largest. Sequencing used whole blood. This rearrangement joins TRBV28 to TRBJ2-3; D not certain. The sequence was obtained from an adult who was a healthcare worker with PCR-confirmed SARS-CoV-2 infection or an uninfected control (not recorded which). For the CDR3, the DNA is TGTGCCAGCAGCTCCCGCTTAGGAAACGCCGGGGATACGCAGTATTTT. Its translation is CASSSRLGNAGDTQYF. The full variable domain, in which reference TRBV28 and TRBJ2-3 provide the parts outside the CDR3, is DVKVTQSSRYLVKRTGEKVFLECVQDMDHENMFWYRQDPGLGLRLIYFSYDVKMKEKGDIPEGYSVSREKKERFSLILESASTNQTSMYLCASSSRLGNAGDTQYFGPGTRLTVL.